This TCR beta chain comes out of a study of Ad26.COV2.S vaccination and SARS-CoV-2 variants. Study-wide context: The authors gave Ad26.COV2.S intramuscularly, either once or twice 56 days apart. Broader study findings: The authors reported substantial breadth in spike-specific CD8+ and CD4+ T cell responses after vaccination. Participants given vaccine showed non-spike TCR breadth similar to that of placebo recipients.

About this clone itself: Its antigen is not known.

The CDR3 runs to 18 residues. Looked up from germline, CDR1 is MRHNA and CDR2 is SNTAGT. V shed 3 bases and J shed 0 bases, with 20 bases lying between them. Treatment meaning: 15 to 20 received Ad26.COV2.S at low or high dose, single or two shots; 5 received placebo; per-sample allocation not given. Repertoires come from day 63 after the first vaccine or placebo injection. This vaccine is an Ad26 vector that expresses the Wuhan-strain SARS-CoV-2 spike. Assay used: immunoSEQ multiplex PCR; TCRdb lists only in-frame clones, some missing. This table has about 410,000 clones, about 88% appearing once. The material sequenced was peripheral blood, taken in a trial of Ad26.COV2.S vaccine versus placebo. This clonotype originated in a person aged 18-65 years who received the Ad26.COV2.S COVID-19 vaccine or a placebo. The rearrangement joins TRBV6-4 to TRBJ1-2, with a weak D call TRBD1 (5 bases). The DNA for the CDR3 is TGTGCCAGCAGTGAACCGGAAGGGAGGGACCAAGCTAACTATGGCTACACCTTC. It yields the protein CASSEPEGRDQANYGYTF.